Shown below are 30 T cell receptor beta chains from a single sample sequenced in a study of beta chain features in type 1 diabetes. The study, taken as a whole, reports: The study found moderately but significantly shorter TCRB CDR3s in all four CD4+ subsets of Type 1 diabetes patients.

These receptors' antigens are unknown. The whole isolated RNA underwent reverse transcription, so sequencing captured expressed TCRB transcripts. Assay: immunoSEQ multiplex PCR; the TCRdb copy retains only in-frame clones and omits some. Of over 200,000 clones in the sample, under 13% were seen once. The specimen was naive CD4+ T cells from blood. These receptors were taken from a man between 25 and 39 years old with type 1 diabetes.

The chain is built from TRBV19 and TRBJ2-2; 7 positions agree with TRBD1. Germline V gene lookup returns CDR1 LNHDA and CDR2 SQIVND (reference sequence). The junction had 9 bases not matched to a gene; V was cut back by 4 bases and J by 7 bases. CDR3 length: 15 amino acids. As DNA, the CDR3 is TGTGCCAGTAGTACGAAAACAGGGGTTAGCGGGGAGCTGTTTTTT. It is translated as CASSTKTGVSGELFF.

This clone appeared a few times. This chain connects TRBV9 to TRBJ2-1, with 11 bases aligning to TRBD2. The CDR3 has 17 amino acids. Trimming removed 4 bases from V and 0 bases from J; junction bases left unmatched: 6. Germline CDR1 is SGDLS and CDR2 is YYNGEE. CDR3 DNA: TGTGCCAGCAGCCCCCGACTAGCGGGGTACTCCTACAATGAGCAGTTCTTC. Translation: CASSPRLAGYSYNEQFF. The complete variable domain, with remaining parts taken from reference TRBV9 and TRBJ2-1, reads DSGVTQTPKHLITATGQRVTLRCSPRSGDLSVYWYQQSLDQGLQFLIQYYNGEERAKGNILERFSAQQFPDLHSELNLSSLELGDSALYFCASSPRLAGYSYNEQFFGPGTRLTVL.

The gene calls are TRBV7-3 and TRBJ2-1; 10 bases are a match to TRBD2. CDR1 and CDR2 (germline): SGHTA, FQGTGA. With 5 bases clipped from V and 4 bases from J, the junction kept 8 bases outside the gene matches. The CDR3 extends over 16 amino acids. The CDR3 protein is CASSLPPTSGYNEQFF. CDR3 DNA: TGTGCCAGCAGCCTCCCTCCGACTAGCGGGTACAATGAGCAGTTCTTC.

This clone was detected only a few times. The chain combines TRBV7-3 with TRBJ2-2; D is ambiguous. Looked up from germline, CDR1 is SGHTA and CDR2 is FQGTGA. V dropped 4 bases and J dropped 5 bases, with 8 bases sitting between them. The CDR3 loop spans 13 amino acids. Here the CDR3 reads CASSSLETGELFF. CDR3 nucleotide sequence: TGTGCCAGCAGCTCGCTAGAGACCGGGGAGCTGTTTTTT. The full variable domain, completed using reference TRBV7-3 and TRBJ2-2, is GAGVSQTPSNKVTEKGKYVELRCDPISGHTALYWYRQSLGQGPEFLIYFQGTGAADDSGLPNDRFFAVRPEGSVSTLKIQRTERGDSAVYLCASSSLETGELFFGEGSRLTVL.

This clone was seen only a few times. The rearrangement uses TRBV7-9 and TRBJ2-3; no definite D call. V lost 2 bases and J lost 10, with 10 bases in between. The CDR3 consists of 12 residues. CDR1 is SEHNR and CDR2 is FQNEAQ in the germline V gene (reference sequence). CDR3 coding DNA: TGTGCCAGCAGCTTATCGGCTGAGGCGCAGTATTTT. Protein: CASSLSAEAQYF. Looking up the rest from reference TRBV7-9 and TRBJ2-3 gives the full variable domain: DTGVSQNPRHKITKRGQNVTFRCDPISEHNRLYWYRQTLGQGPEFLTYFQNEAQLEKSRLLSDRFSAERPKGSFSTLEIQRTEQGDSAMYLCASSLSAEAQYFGPGTRLTVL.

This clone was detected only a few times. The CDR3 DNA reads TGTGCCAGCTCACCACCTTTTACACATGAGCAGTTCTTC. As protein: CASSPPFTHEQFF. The rearrangement joins TRBV18 to TRBJ2-1; D is undetermined. Trimming removed 0 bases from V and 8 bases from J, with 8 bases in between. CDR1 and CDR2 (germline): KGHSH, LQKENI. CDR3 length: 13 amino acids.

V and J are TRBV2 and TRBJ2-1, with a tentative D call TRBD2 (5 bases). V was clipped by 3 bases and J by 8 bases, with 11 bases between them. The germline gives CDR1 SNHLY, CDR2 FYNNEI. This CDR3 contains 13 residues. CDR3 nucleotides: TGTGCCAGCAGTGAGGAGGTAGCCCATGAGCAGTTCTTC. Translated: CASSEEVAHEQFF.

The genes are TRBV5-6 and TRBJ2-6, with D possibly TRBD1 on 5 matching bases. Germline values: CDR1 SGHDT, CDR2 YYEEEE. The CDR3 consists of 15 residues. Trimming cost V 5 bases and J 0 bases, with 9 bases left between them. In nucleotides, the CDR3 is TGTGCCAGCAGGTATCAGGGCTCTGGGGCCAACGTCCTGACTTTC. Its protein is CASRYQGSGANVLTF.

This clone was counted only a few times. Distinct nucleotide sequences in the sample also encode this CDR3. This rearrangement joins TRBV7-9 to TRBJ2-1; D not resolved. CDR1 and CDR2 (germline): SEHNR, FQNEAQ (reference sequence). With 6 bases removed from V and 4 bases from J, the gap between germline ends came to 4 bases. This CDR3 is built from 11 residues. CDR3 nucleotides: TGTGCCAGCAGTCCTTACAATGAGCAGTTCTTC. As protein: CASSPYNEQFF. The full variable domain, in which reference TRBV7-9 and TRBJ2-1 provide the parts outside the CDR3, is DTGVSQNPRHKITKRGQNVTFRCDPISEHNRLYWYRQTLGQGPEFLTYFQNEAQLEKSRLLSDRFSAERPKGSFSTLEIQRTEQGDSAMYLCASSPYNEQFFGPGTRLTVL.

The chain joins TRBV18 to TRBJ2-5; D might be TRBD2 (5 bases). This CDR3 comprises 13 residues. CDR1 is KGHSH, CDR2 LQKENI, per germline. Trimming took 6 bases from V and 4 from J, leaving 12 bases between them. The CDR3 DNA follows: TGTGCCAGCTCGGAAATGGCGGGAGAGACCCAGTACTTC. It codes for CASSEMAGETQYF. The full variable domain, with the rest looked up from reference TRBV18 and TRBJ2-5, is NAGVMQNPRHLVRRRGQEARLRCSPMKGHSHVYWYRQLPEEGLKFMVYLQKENIIDESGMPKERFSAEFPKEGPSILRIQQVVRGDSAAYFCASSEMAGETQYFGPGTRLLVL.

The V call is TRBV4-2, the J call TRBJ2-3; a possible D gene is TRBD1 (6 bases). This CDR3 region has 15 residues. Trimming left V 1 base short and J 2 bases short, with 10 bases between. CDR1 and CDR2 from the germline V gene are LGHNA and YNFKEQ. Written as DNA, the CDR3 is TGTGCCAGCAGCCAAGTGGGGGCCCACACAGATACGCAGTATTTT. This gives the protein CASSQVGAHTDTQYF.

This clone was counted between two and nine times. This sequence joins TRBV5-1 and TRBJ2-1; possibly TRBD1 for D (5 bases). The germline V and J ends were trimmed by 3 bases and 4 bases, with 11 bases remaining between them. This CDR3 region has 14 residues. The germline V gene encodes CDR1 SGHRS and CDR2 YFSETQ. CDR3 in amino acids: CASSSQGGYNEQFF. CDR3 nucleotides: TGCGCCAGCAGCTCCCAGGGCGGATACAATGAGCAGTTCTTC.

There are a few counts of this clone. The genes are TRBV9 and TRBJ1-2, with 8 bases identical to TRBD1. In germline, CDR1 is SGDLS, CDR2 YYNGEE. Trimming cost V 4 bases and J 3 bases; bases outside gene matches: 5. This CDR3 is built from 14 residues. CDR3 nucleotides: TGTGCCAGCAGCCCAGGACAGGGAGACTATGGCTACACCTTC. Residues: CASSPGQGDYGYTF.

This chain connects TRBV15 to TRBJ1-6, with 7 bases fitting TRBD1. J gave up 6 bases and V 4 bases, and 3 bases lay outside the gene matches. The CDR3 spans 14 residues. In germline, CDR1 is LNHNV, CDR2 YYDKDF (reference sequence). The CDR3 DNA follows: TGTGCCACCAGCAAGGACAGGTCTAATTCACCCCTCCACTTT. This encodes CATSKDRSNSPLHF.

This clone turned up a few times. CDR3 bases: TGTGCCAGCAGCTTTAGCAGTTACTACAATGAGCAGTTCTTC. It yields the protein CASSFSSYYNEQFF. The chain recombines TRBV5-4 with TRBJ2-1, with D uncertain. Per the germline V gene, CDR1 is SGHNT and CDR2 is YYREEE (reference sequence). This CDR3 has 14 amino acids. V lost 2 bases and J 3 bases, leaving 9 bases between the germline ends.

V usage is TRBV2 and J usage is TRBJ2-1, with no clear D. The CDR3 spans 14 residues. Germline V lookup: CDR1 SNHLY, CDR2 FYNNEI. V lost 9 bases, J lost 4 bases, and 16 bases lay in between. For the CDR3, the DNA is TGTGCCAGTTCCGGGTCTAGGCATTACAATGAGCAGTTCTTC. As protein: CASSGSRHYNEQFF.

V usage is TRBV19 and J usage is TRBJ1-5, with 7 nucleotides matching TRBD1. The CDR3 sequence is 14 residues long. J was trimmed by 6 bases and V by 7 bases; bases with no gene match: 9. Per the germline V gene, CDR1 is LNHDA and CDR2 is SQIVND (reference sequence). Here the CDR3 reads CASTTGQQSQPQHF. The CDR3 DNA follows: TGTGCCAGTACCACGGGACAGCAAAGTCAGCCCCAGCATTTT. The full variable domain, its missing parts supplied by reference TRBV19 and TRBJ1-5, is DGGITQSPKYLFRKEGQNVTLSCEQNLNHDAMYWYRQDPGQGLRLIYYSQIVNDFQKGDIAEGYSVSREKKESFPLTVTSAQKNPTAFYLCASTTGQQSQPQHFGDGTRLSIL.

The CDR3 DNA is TGTGCCAGCAGTTACGCCGGGACTGGTTCCGATACGCAGTATTTT. Amino acid sequence: CASSYAGTGSDTQYF. The rearrangement joins TRBV6-5 to TRBJ2-3; tentatively, D is TRBD2 (6 bases). The CDR3 spans 15 residues. Germline V gives CDR1 MNHEY, CDR2 SVGAGI. V lost 2 bases and J lost 6, with 15 bases in between.

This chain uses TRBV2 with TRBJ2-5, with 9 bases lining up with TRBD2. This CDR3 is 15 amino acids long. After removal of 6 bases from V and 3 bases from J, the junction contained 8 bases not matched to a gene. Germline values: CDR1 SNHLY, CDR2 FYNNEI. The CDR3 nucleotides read TGTGCCAGCAGGCCCGCCTTAGCGGGGGAAGAGACCCAGTACTTC. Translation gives CASRPALAGEETQYF.

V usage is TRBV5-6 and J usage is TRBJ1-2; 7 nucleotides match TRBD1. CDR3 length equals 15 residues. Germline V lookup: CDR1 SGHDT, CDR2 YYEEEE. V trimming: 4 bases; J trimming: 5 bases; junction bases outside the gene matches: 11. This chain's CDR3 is CASSPAPGTEYGYTF. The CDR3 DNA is TGTGCCAGCAGCCCGGCCCCCGGGACAGAATATGGCTACACCTTC.

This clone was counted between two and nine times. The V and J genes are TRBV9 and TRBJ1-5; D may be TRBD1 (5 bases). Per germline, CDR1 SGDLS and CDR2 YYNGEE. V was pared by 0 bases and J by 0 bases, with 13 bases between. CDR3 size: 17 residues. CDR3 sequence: CASSVGVDSNSNQPQHF. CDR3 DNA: TGTGCCAGCAGCGTAGGCGTTGACAGTAATAGCAATCAGCCCCAGCATTTT.

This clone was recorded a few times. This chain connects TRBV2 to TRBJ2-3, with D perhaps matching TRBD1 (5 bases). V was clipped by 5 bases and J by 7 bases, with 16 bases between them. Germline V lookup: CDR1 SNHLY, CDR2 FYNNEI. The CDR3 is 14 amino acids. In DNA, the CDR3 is TGTGCCAGCAGTCGTGGGGCAGACCAAAATACGCAGTATTTT. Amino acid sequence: CASSRGADQNTQYF.

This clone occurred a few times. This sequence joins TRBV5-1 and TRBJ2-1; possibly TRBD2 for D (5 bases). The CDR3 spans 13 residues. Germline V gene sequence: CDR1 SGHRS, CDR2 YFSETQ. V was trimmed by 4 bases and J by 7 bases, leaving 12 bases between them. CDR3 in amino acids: CASSPDRGNEQFF. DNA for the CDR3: TGCGCCAGCAGCCCCGATCGGGGAAATGAGCAGTTCTTC. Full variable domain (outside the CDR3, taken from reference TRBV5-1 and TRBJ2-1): KAGVTQTPRYLIKTRGQQVTLSCSPISGHRSVSWYQQTPGQGLQFLFEYFSETQRNKGNFPGRFSGRQFSNSRSEMNVSTLELGDSALYLCASSPDRGNEQFFGPGTRLTVL.

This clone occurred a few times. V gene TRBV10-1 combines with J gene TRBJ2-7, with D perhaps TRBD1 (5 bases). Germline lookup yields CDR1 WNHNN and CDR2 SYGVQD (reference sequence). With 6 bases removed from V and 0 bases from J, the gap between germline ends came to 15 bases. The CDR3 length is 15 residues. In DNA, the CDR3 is TGCGCCAGCAGCTCCGGACATTTGAGCTCCTACGAGCAGTACTTC. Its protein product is CASSSGHLSSYEQYF.

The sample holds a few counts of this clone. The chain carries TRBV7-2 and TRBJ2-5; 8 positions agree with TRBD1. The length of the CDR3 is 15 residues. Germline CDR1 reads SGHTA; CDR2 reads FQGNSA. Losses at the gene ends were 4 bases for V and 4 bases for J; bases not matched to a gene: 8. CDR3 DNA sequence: TGTGCCAGCAGCTCCCCAGGGGGCACGGGAGAGACCCAGTACTTC. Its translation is CASSSPGGTGETQYF.

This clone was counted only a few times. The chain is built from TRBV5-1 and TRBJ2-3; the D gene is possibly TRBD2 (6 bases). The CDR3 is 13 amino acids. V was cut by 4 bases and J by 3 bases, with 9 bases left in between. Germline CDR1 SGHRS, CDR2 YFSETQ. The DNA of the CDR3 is TGCGCCAGCAGCCGGACTACAACAGATACGCAGTATTTT. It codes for CASSRTTTDTQYF.

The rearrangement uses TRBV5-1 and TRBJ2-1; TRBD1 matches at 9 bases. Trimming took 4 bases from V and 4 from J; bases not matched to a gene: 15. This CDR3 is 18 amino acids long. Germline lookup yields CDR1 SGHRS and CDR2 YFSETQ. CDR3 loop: CASSRQSLGTGTYNEQFF. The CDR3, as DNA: TGCGCCAGCAGCCGACAATCCCTTGGGACAGGGACGTACAATGAGCAGTTCTTC.

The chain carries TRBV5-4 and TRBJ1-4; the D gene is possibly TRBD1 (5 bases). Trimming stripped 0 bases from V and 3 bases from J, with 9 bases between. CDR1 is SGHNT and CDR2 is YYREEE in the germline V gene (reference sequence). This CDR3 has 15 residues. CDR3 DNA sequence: TGTGCCAGCAGCTTGGTGGGGGGGTCTAATGAAAAACTGTTTTTT. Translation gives CASSLVGGSNEKLFF.

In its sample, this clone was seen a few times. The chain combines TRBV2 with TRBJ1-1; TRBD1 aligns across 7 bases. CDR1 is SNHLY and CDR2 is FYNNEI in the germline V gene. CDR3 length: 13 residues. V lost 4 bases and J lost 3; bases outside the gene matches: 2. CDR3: CASSGRGDTEAFF. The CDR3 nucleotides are TGTGCCAGCAGTGGCAGGGGGGACACTGAAGCTTTCTTT.

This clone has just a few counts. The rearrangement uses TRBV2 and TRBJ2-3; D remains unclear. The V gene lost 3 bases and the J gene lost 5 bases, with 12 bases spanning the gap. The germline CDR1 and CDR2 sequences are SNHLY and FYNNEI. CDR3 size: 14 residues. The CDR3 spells CASSDRLSGDTQYF. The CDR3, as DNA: TGTGCCAGCAGTGATCGTTTATCGGGAGATACGCAGTATTTT.